The 30 T cell receptor beta chains listed next were all sequenced from one sample in a study of cytomegalovirus exposure and HLA in healthy donors. The primer mix had 60 Vbeta and 13 Jbeta primers. Assay: immunoSEQ multiplex PCR; the TCRdb copy retains only in-frame clones and omits some. The sample has 150,000 to 200,000 clones, 70% to 90% seen once. What was sequenced was PBMCs. The source of these receptors is a man aged 18 to 30 in good health and CMV-seropositive.

The chain is built from TRBV30 and TRBJ2-7, with 11 bases matching TRBD1. The V gene end was trimmed by 5 bases and the J gene end by 3 bases; junction bases not matched to a gene: 3. CDR1 and CDR2 from the germline V gene are GTSNPN and SVGIG (reference sequence). The CDR3 is 13 residues long. CDR3 amino acids: CAWAGTGGYEQYF. The CDR3 nucleotides read TGTGCCTGGGCCGGGACAGGGGGCTACGAGCAGTACTTC.

The chain recombines TRBV7-8 with TRBJ1-3; D not resolved. CDR3 length equals 13 residues. V was shortened by 4 bases and J by 0 bases, with 4 bases between the two germline ends. Per germline, CDR1 SGHVS and CDR2 FQNEAQ. CDR3 nucleotide sequence: TGTGCCAGCAGCTACAACTCTGGAAACACCATATATTTT. This encodes CASSYNSGNTIYF.

The chain uses TRBV9 and TRBJ2-1; TRBD2 is a possible D gene (7 bases). Germline values: CDR1 SGDLS, CDR2 YYNGEE. V lost 1 base, J lost 6 bases, and 23 bases lay in between. The CDR3 has 18 residues. Written as DNA, the CDR3 is TGTGCCAGCAGCGTACGGGGGGCCTTTAACGTCGATGTCAATGAGCAGTTCTTC. It is translated as CASSVRGAFNVDVNEQFF.

This clone was seen once. The chain has TRBV2 and TRBJ1-3, with a weak D call TRBD1 (5 bases). The CDR3 extends over 14 amino acids. Trimming stripped 6 bases from V and 3 bases from J, with 12 bases between. Germline V gene sequence: CDR1 SNHLY, CDR2 FYNNEI. CDR3 DNA: TGTGCCAGCAGAGACGGGGGAATTGGAAACACCATATATTTT. Its translation is CASRDGGIGNTIYF. The full variable domain, in which reference TRBV2 and TRBJ1-3 provide the parts outside the CDR3, is EPEVTQTPSHQVTQMGQEVILRCVPISNHLYFYWYRQILGQKVEFLVSFYNNEISEKSEIFDDQFSVERPDGSNFTLKIRSTKLEDSAMYFCASRDGGIGNTIYFGEGSWLTVV.

The rearrangement uses TRBV5-4 and TRBJ1-5, with 7 nucleotides matching TRBD1. The V gene end was trimmed by 3 bases and the J gene end by 3 bases; junction bases not matched to a gene: 12. Germline values: CDR1 SGHNT, CDR2 YYREEE (reference sequence). CDR3 length: 17 amino acids. CDR3 region: CASSYEQGRWNNQPQHF. DNA of the CDR3: TGTGCCAGCAGCTACGAACAGGGGCGCTGGAACAATCAGCCCCAGCATTTT. Full variable domain (remainder filled in from reference TRBV5-4 and TRBJ1-5): ETGVTQSPTHLIKTRGQQVTLRCSSQSGHNTVSWYQQALGQGPQFIFQYYREEENGRGNFPPRFSGLQFPNYSSELNVNALELDDSALYLCASSYEQGRWNNQPQHFGDGTRLSIL.

This chain joins TRBV12-2 and TRBJ2-5; the table's D call TRBD2 went unverified against the DNA. TRBV12-2 is designated a pseudogene. The length of the CDR3 is 16 residues. CDR3 sequence reads: CASRLGIGDLQETQYF. Written as DNA, the CDR3 is TGTGCAAGTCGCTTAGGGATCGGAGACCTACAAGAGACCCAGTACTTC.

This clone has only a few counts. V usage is TRBV27 and J usage is TRBJ2-6; tentative D call: TRBD1 (5 bases). The germline V gene has CDR1 MNHEY and CDR2 SMNVEV (reference sequence). This CDR3 spans 17 amino acids. V lost 8 bases and J 0 bases, leaving 17 bases between the germline ends. In DNA form, the CDR3 reads TGTGCCAGCGGGGCAGTTAAATTAAGCTCTGGGGCCAACGTCCTGACTTTC. This gives the protein CASGAVKLSSGANVLTF.

There are a few counts of this clone. The V gene is TRBV7-6, the J gene TRBJ1-3; perhaps TRBD1 as D (6 bases). CDR3 size: 15 residues. V lost 4 bases, J lost 4 bases, and 14 bases lay in between. CDR1 and CDR2 (germline): SGHVS, FNYEAQ. Written as DNA, the CDR3 is TGTGCCAGCAGCTCCCAGTGGCAGGGGGGAAACACCATATATTTT. Translated, it gives CASSSQWQGGNTIYF.

The rearrangement joins TRBV23-1 to TRBJ1-1; perhaps TRBD1 as D (5 bases). TRBV23-1 is classed as an ORF, of uncertain function. The CDR3 sequence is 16 residues long. Deletions cut 0 bases from V and 6 bases from J, with 17 bases between. CDR3 amino acids: CASSQSISREGPEAFF. The DNA for the CDR3 is TGCGCCAGCAGTCAATCGATCTCCAGGGAAGGCCCTGAAGCTTTCTTT.

The chain carries TRBV27 and TRBJ2-5; 16 nucleotides agree with TRBD2. Germline V CDR1 and CDR2: MNHEY, SMNVEV (reference sequence). This CDR3 comprises 20 residues. V dropped 4 bases and J dropped 4; count of bases not matched to a gene: 15. CDR3 nucleotides: TGTGCCAGCAGTTCCCGCCCCCCGGGACTAGCGGGGGGGCGGGTAGAGACCCAGTACTTC. Translating gives CASSSRPPGLAGGRVETQYF.

The chain has TRBV4-1 and TRBJ2-3; 8 nucleotides line up with TRBD1. Germline-derived CDR1 and CDR2 are MGHRA and YSYEKL. CDR3 length equals 15 residues. Trimming at V came to 3 bases and at J to 4 bases, leaving 6 bases not matched to a gene. DNA for the CDR3: TGCGCCAGCAGCCAGGACAGGGTATCCGCAGATACGCAGTATTTT. Translation gives CASSQDRVSADTQYF.

The J gene is TRBJ1-1, the V gene TRBV5-1; D remains ambiguous. Germline V lookup: CDR1 SGHRS, CDR2 YFSETQ. V dropped 0 bases and J dropped 6 bases, with 9 bases sitting between them. The CDR3 has 13 residues. The CDR3 region has the DNA TGCGCCAGCAGCTTGGGGGCTCCTGCTGAAGCTTTCTTT. Amino acid sequence: CASSLGAPAEAFF.

CDR3 region: CASSLAGFSTDTQYF. The CDR3 DNA is TGTGCCAGCAGCTTAGCAGGGTTTAGCACAGATACGCAGTATTTT. The chain is built from TRBV11-2 and TRBJ2-3; D may be TRBD1 (5 bases). The V end lost 1 base, the J end lost 0 bases, and 8 bases lay between the germline ends. Germline CDR1 and CDR2: SGHAT and FQNNGV. The CDR3 sequence is 15 residues long.

This chain links TRBV27 with TRBJ2-3; weak D call: TRBD2 (5 bases). Germline lookup yields CDR1 MNHEY and CDR2 SMNVEV (reference sequence). This CDR3 is 14 amino acids long. V lost 10 bases, J lost 4 bases, and 18 bases lay in between. CDR3 in amino acids: CAIREGLISDTQYF. The CDR3, as DNA: TGTGCCATTCGGGAAGGCTTAATTTCAGATACGCAGTATTTT.

In regard to this clone: One end of the junction does not line up with germline, which may come from a read error. CDR3 coding DNA: TGCGCCAGCAGTCAATGCCATGACGGGTCTGGGGCCAACGGCCTGACTTTC. It translates to CASSQCHDGSGANGLTF. J is TRBJ2-6 and V is TRBV23-1; weak D call: TRBD1 (5 bases). TRBV23-1 is known as an ORF, though its function is uncertain. The CDR3 totals 17 residues.

This clone has a single count. This rearrangement joins TRBV7-3 to TRBJ2-5; D is unresolved. V dropped 2 bases and J dropped 1 base, with 5 bases sitting between them. Germline CDR1 and CDR2: SGHTA and FQGTGA. This CDR3 contains 13 residues. The CDR3: CASSLYPQETQYF. DNA of the CDR3: TGTGCCAGCAGCTTATATCCCCAAGAGACCCAGTACTTC.

This clone showed up just once. The chain uses TRBV19 and TRBJ2-7; 9 bases fit TRBD1. Unmatched junction bases numbered 9, after V lost 4 bases and J lost 5 bases. The CDR3 covers 15 residues. Germline CDR1 reads LNHDA; CDR2 reads SQIVND (reference sequence). In DNA, the CDR3 is TGTGCCAGTAGTACCGGGGGACAGGGTCTCAACGAGCAGTACTTC. This encodes CASSTGGQGLNEQYF.

This clone was recorded only once. The V gene is TRBV2, the J gene TRBJ2-5; 7 bases line up with TRBD2. The junction had 5 bases not matched to a gene; V was cut back by 4 bases and J by 0 bases. Germline V gives CDR1 SNHLY, CDR2 FYNNEI. CDR3 length: 15 residues. In DNA, the CDR3 is TGTGCCAGCAGTGGGTGGCTAGCGGACCAAGAGACCCAGTACTTC. The encoded protein is CASSGWLADQETQYF.

This clone was counted only a few times. The rearrangement links TRBV7-9 to TRBJ1-2; D ambiguous. Germline V lookup: CDR1 SEHNR, CDR2 FQNEAQ (reference sequence). Trimming pared 1 base from V and 4 bases from J, leaving 10 bases between. The CDR3 is 14 residues long. CDR3 protein: CASSLEGGIYGYTF. The CDR3 coding sequence is TGTGCCAGCAGCTTAGAGGGAGGGATCTATGGCTACACCTTC.

The chain links TRBV2 to TRBJ1-5, with D perhaps TRBD1 (6 bases). This CDR3 region has 20 residues. V was cut by 6 bases and J by 6 bases, with 33 bases left in between. CDR1 is SNHLY, CDR2 FYNNEI, per germline. The chain's CDR3 is CASRVTEGGVGRVNGQPQHF. The CDR3 bases are TGTGCCAGCAGAGTGACGGAGGGGGGAGTCGGGAGGGTCAATGGTCAGCCCCAGCATTTT.

V usage is TRBV2 and J usage is TRBJ1-1; TRBD1 matches 9 bases. The CDR3 is made up of 15 amino acids. Germline values: CDR1 SNHLY, CDR2 FYNNEI. V dropped 5 bases and J dropped 4; count of bases not matched to a gene: 8. The DNA of the CDR3 is TGTGCCAGCAGTCCATGGACAGGGGTGGGCACTGAAGCTTTCTTT. This encodes CASSPWTGVGTEAFF.

The V and J genes are TRBV6-5 and TRBJ2-7; TRBD1 agrees at 7 bases. CDR1 and CDR2 (germline): MNHEY, SVGAGI. Trimming at V came to 5 bases and at J to 3 bases, leaving 7 bases not matched to a gene. This CDR3 region has 14 residues. CDR3 amino acids: CASSPETGIYEQYF. DNA for the CDR3: TGTGCCAGCAGTCCGGAGACAGGGATCTACGAGCAGTACTTC.

V and J are TRBV11-2 and TRBJ2-7, with TRBD2 as a possible D gene (5 bases). V was cut by 3 bases and J by 3 bases, with 15 bases left in between. The CDR3 length is 15 residues. Germline V gene data show CDR1 as SGHAT and CDR2 as FQNNGV. CDR3 nucleotide sequence: TGTGCCAGCAGCTTTTGGACTCGTTCTGACTACGAGCAGTACTTC. Its translation: CASSFWTRSDYEQYF.

The rearrangement uses TRBV4-3 and TRBJ2-1; 10 nucleotides align to TRBD1. The V gene end was trimmed by 2 bases and the J gene end by 7 bases; junction bases not matched to a gene: 8. Germline V gives CDR1 LGHNA, CDR2 YSLEER. The CDR3 extends over 16 amino acids. In DNA form, the CDR3 reads TGCGCCAGCAGCCAATATGACAGGGGGCAAGGAAATGAGCAGTTCTTC. It is translated as CASSQYDRGQGNEQFF.

CDR3 residues: CASSFAGGAFF. The CDR3 region has the DNA TGTGCCAGCAGTTTTGCCGGGGGAGCTTTCTTT. The rearrangement joins TRBV27 to TRBJ1-1; possible D gene TRBD1, 5 bases. CDR3 length equals 11 residues. CDR1 is MNHEY, CDR2 SMNVEV, per germline (reference sequence). Trimming pared 3 bases from V and 10 bases from J, leaving 9 bases between.

The chain has TRBV12-5 and TRBJ1-6; 8 nucleotides align to TRBD1. CDR3 size: 18 residues. Germline CDR1 reads LGHNT; CDR2 reads FRNRAP. The trim removed 0 bases at V and 7 bases at J, leaving 11 bases unmatched. The CDR3 nucleotides are TGTGCTAGTGGTTTGGTACCAGGCAGGGGGCCGTACAATTCACCCCTCCACTTT. This codes for CASGLVPGRGPYNSPLHF.

This chain connects TRBV15 to TRBJ2-1, with TRBD2 matching over 13 bases. The germline gives CDR1 LNHNV, CDR2 YYDKDF (reference sequence). The CDR3 has 16 residues. With 5 bases clipped from V and 3 bases from J, the junction kept 4 bases outside the gene matches. CDR3 sequence (DNA): TGTGCCACCAGCTCACGACTAGCGGGGGGCTACAATGAGCAGTTCTTC. Amino acid sequence: CATSSRLAGGYNEQFF.

The chain combines TRBV7-9 with TRBJ2-6; D unclear. V dropped 0 bases and J dropped 2 bases, with 11 bases sitting between them. Germline CDR1 and CDR2: SEHNR and FQNEAQ (reference sequence). CDR3 length equals 17 residues. The CDR3 DNA follows: TGTGCCAGCAGCTTAGCGCTCAACAACCCTGGGGCCAACGTCCTGACTTTC. As protein: CASSLALNNPGANVLTF. The full variable domain, its missing parts supplied by reference TRBV7-9 and TRBJ2-6, is DTGVSQNPRHKITKRGQNVTFRCDPISEHNRLYWYRQTLGQGPEFLTYFQNEAQLEKSRLLSDRFSAERPKGSFSTLEIQRTEQGDSAMYLCASSLALNNPGANVLTFGAGSRLTVL.

This clone was recorded only once. The chain is built from TRBV9 and TRBJ2-5; TRBD2 matches at 7 bases. CDR1 and CDR2 (germline): SGDLS, YYNGEE. This CDR3 region has 14 residues. V shed 2 bases, J shed 1 base, and the junction held 2 bases outside the gene matches. The CDR3 sequence is CASSVGGIQETQYF. The CDR3 bases are TGTGCCAGCAGCGTCGGGGGGATCCAAGAGACCCAGTACTTC.

The rearrangement uses TRBV27 and TRBJ2-5; D gene uncertain. With the DNA end fitting TRBJ2-7 better, the J assignment may be wrong. The CDR3 is 14 amino acids. Per the germline V gene, CDR1 is MNHEY and CDR2 is SMNVEV (reference sequence). The CDR3 sequence is CASSWNGDSYEQYF. CDR3 sequence (DNA): TGTGCCAGCAGCTGGAATGGAGACTCCTACGAGCAGTACTTC.